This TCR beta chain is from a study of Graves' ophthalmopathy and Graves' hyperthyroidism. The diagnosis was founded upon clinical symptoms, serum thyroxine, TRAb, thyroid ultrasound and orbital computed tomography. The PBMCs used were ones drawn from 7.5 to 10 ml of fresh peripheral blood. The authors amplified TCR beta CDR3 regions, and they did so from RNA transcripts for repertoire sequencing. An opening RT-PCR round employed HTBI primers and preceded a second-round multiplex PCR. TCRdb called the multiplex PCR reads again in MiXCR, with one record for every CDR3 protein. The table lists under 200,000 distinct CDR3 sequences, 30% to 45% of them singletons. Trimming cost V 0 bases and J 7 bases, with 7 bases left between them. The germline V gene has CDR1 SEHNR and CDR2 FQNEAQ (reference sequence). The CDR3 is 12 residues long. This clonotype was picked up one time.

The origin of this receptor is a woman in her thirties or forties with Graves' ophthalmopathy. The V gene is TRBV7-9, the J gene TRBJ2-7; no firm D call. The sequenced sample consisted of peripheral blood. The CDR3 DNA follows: TGTGCCAGCAGCTTAGCGAAGGGTGAGCAGTACTTC. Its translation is CASSLAKGEQYF.